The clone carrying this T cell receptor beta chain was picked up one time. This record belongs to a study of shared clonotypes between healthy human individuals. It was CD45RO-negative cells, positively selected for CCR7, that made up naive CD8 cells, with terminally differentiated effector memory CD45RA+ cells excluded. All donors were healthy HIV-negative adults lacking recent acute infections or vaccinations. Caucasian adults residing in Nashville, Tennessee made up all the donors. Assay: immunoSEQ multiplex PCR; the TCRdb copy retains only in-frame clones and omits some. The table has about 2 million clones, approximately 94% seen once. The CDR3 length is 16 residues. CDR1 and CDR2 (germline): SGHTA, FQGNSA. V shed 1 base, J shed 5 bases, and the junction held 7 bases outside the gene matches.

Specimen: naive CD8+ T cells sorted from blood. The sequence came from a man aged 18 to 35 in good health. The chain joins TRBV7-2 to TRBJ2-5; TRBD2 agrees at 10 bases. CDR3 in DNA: TGTGCCAGCAGCTTAGTACCTAGCGGGAGTCTGGAGACCCAGTACTTC. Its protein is CASSLVPSGSLETQYF.